This TCR beta chain was sequenced during a study of identical twins. The V gene lost 8 bases and the J gene lost 0 bases, with 3 bases spanning the gap. This CDR3 comprises 11 residues. Germline V lookup: CDR1 MNHEY, CDR2 SVGAGI. At least ten counts were recorded for this clonotype. TCRdb re-analysed the 5' RACE reads in MiXCR, keeping a single row per CDR3 protein. The top ten hold 13% of the sample, which has some 790,000 distinct CDR3 sequences, over 15% seen once. In addition, the sample was reused for a study of T cells expressing NK-cell markers.

The V call is TRBV6-5, the J call TRBJ2-3; no firm D call. The TCR comes from a woman younger than 30 in good health. Source material: PBMCs. CDR3 coding DNA: TGTGCCAGCTGGAGCACAGATACGCAGTATTTT. It is translated as CASWSTDTQYF.